Each of the 7 T cell receptor beta chains below was sequenced from the same sample in a study of blood T cells in healthy people across ages. PCR was performed a second time for roughly 7 to 12 cycles using a sample-barcoded 5' primer and a J-beta primer mix. TCRdb reprocessed the 5' RACE reads via MiXCR and lists one record per CDR3 protein. The sample shows about 780,000 distinct CDR3 sequences, roughly 25% of them seen only once. This same sample was also part of a study on T cells of mothers and their children.

The sequenced sample consisted of blood. All receptors come from a boy younger than 18 in good health.

This chain connects TRBV10-3 to TRBJ2-5; 8 nucleotides line up with TRBD1. The DNA matches TRBJ2-7 better at its end, which makes the J call doubtful. The CDR3 has 12 amino acids. Germline assignment: CDR1 ENHRY and CDR2 SYGVKD. The CDR3 is CAISGTGYEQYF. The DNA for the CDR3 is TGTGCCATCAGCGGGACAGGCTACGAGCAGTACTTC.

This clonotype was counted a few times. The V and J genes are TRBV6-2 or TRBV6-3 and TRBJ1-3; the D gene is possibly TRBD1 (5 bases). Germline values: CDR1 MNHEY, CDR2 SVGEGT. Trimming shortened V by 7 bases and J by 3 bases, and 13 bases separated the two germline ends. The CDR3 consists of 14 residues. CDR3 bases: TGTGCCAGCACCCCGCGGGGGAATGGAAACACCATATATTTT. Its protein is CASTPRGNGNTIYF.

This clonotype occurred once. The rearrangement links TRBV3-1 to TRBJ2-5; 10 bases align to TRBD2. Near its end, the DNA agrees better with TRBJ2-1, so the J call may be wrong. Germline loops: CDR1 LGHDT, CDR2 YNNKEL (reference sequence). The length of the CDR3 is 16 residues. CDR3 DNA: TGTGCCAGCAGCCAAGATCTAAGCGGGGGGGCGAATGAGCAGTTCTTC. This gives the protein CASSQDLSGGANEQFF.

In this sample, this clonotype turned up a few times. V is TRBV6-1 and J is TRBJ1-2; D remains unclear. The CDR3 consists of 15 residues. V lost 4 bases, J lost 3 bases, and 15 bases lay in between. Germline CDR1 and CDR2: MNHNS and SASEGT. The CDR3 DNA sequence: TGTGCCAGCAGTGTCACTAAGGCGGCCTACTATGGCTACACCTTC. This translates into CASSVTKAAYYGYTF.

This chain uses TRBV7-9 with TRBJ2-3; TRBD1 matches 8 bases. The V and J ends lost 6 bases and 4 bases, in that order; junction bases with no gene match: 6. The CDR3 consists of 14 residues. Germline CDR1 is SEHNR and CDR2 is FQNEAQ (reference sequence). CDR3 in amino acids: CASRLQGDADTQYF. For the CDR3, the DNA is TGTGCCAGCAGATTACAGGGGGACGCAGATACGCAGTATTTT.

V and J are TRBV20-1 and TRBJ2-5, with TRBD2 matching over 12 bases. The length of the CDR3 is 16 residues. V trimming: 6 bases; J trimming: 5 bases; junction bases outside the gene matches: 13. Germline CDR1 reads DFQATT; CDR2 reads SNEGSKA (reference sequence). The CDR3 loop is CSAHDTGLAGEETQYF. CDR3 nucleotides: TGCAGTGCCCACGACACGGGACTAGCGGGTGAGGAGACCCAGTACTTC.

The sample holds many counts of this clonotype. The J gene is TRBJ2-2, the V gene TRBV2; perhaps TRBD1 as D (5 bases). The V and J ends lost 2 bases and 5 bases respectively, with 6 bases between them. The CDR3 loop spans 13 amino acids. Germline V gene sequence: CDR1 SNHLY, CDR2 FYNNEI. The CDR3 nucleotides read TGTGCCAGCAGTGAAAGGGGTACCGGGGAGCTGTTTTTT. This encodes CASSERGTGELFF.